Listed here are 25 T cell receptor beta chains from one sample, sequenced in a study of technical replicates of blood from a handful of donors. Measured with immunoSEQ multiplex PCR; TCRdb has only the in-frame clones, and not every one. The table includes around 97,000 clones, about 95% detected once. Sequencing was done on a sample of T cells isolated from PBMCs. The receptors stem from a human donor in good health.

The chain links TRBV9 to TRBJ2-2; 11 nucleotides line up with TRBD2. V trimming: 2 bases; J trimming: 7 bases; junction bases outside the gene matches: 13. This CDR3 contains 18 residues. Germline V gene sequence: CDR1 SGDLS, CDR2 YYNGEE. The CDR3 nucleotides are TGTGCCAGCAGCGTCGGCCTTACTAGCGGGAGATGGTACGGGGAGCTGTTTTTT. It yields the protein CASSVGLTSGRWYGELFF. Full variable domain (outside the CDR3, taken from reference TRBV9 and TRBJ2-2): DSGVTQTPKHLITATGQRVTLRCSPRSGDLSVYWYQQSLDQGLQFLIQYYNGEERAKGNILERFSAQQFPDLHSELNLSSLELGDSALYFCASSVGLTSGRWYGELFFGEGSRLTVL.

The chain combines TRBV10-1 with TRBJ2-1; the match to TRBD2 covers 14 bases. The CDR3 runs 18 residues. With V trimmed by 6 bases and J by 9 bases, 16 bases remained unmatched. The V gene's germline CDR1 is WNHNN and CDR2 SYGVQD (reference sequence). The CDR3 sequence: CASSETGTSGSRRGEQFF. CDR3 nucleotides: TGCGCCAGCAGCGAAACCGGGACTAGCGGGAGCCGTCGGGGTGAGCAGTTCTTC.

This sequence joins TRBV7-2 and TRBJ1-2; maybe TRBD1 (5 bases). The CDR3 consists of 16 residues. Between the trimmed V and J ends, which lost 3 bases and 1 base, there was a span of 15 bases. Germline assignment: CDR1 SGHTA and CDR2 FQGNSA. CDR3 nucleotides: TGTGCCAGCAGCTTCATAGCGGGGACTTTTAACTATGGCTACACCTTC. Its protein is CASSFIAGTFNYGYTF.

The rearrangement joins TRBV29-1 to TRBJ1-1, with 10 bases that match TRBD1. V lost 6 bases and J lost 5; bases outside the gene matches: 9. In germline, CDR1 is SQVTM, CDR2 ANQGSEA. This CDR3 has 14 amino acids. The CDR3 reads CSVEGDRGRTEAFF. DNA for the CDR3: TGCAGCGTGGAGGGTGACAGGGGGCGAACTGAAGCTTTCTTT. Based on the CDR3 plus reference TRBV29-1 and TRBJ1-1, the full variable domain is SAVISQKPSRDICQRGTSLTIQCQVDSQVTMMFWYRQQPGQSLTLIATANQGSEATYESGFVIDKFPISRPNLTFSTLTVSNMSPEDSSIYLCSVEGDRGRTEAFFGQGTRLTVV.

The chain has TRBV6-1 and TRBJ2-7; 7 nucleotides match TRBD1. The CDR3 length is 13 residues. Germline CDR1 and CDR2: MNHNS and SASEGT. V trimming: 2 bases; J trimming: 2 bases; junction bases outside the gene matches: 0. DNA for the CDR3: TGTGCCAGCAGTGAAAGGGGGCCCTACGAGCAGTACTTC. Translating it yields CASSERGPYEQYF.

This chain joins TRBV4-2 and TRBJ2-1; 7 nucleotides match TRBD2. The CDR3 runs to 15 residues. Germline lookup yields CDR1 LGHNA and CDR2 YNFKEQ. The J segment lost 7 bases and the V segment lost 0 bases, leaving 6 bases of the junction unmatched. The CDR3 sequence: CASSQEARERNEQFF. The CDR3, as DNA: TGTGCCAGCAGCCAAGAGGCGCGGGAGCGGAATGAGCAGTTCTTC.

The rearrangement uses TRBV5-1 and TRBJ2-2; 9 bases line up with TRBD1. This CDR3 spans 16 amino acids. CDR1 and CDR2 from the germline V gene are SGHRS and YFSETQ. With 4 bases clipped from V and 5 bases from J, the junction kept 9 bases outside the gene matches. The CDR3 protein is CASSPGTGLVTGELFF. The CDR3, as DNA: TGCGCCAGCAGCCCAGGGACAGGGTTAGTTACCGGGGAGCTGTTTTTT.

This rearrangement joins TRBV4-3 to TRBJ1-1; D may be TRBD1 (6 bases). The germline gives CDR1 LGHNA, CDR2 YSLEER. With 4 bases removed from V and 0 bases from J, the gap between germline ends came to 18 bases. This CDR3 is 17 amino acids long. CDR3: CASSPWGGANMNTEAFF. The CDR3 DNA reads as TGCGCCAGCAGCCCCTGGGGGGGGGCAAACATGAACACTGAAGCTTTCTTT.

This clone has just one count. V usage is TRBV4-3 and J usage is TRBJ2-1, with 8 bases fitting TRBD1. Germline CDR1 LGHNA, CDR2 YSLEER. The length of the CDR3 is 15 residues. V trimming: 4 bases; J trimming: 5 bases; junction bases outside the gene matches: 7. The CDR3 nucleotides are TGCGCCAGCAGCCGATTGACAGGGGCCGACAATGAGCAGTTCTTC. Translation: CASSRLTGADNEQFF.

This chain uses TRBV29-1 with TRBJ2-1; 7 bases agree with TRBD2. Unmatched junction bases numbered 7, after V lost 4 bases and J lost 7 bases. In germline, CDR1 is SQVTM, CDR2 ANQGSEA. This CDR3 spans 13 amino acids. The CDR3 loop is CSVGASGENEQFF. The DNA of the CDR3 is TGCAGCGTTGGGGCTAGCGGAGAAAATGAGCAGTTCTTC.

CDR3 sequence reads: CASSLGIAYEQYF. The CDR3, as DNA: TGTGCCAGCAGCTTGGGAATAGCCTACGAGCAGTACTTC. This chain joins TRBV5-4 and TRBJ2-7; D not resolved. Germline V lookup: CDR1 SGHNT, CDR2 YYREEE (reference sequence). The CDR3 is 13 residues long. The V and J ends lost 0 bases and 2 bases respectively, with 6 bases between them.

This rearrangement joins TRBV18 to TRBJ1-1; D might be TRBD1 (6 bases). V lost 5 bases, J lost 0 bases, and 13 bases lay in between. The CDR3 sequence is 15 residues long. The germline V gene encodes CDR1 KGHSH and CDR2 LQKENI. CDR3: CASSEWDNLNTEAFF. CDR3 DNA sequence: TGTGCCAGCTCAGAGTGGGACAATTTGAACACTGAAGCTTTCTTT.

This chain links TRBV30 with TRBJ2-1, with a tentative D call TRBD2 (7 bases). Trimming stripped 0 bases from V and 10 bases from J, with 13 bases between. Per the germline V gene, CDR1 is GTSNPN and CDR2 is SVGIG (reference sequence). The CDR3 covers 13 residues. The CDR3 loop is CAWSVTGGGEQFF. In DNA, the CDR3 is TGTGCCTGGAGTGTAACGGGGGGCGGGGAGCAGTTCTTC.

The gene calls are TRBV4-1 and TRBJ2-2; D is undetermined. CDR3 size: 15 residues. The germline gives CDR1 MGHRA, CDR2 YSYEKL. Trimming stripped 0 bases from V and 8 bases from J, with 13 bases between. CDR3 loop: CASSQDPTSRGELFF. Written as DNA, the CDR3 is TGCGCCAGCAGCCAAGATCCAACATCTCGTGGGGAGCTGTTTTTT.

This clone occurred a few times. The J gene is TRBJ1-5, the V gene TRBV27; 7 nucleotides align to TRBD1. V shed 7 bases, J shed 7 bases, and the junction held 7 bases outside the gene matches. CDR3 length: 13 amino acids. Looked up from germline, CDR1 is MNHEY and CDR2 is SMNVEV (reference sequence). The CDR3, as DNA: TGTGCCAGCACGGGAGGGGGCGGACAGCCCCAGCATTTT. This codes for CASTGGGGQPQHF.

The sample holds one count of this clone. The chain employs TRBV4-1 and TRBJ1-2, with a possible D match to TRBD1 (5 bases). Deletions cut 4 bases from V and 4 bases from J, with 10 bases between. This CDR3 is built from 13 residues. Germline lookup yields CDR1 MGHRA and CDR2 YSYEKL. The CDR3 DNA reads TGCGCCAGCAGCCTGGGGGACTTCTATGGCTACACCTTC. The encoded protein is CASSLGDFYGYTF.

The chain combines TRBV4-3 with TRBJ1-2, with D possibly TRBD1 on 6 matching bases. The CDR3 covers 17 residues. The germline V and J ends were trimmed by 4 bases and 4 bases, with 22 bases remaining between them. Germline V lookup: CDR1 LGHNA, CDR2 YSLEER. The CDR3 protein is CASSPVSGQRSIYGYTF. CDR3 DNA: TGCGCCAGCAGCCCAGTTTCGGGACAACGGAGTATCTATGGCTACACCTTC.

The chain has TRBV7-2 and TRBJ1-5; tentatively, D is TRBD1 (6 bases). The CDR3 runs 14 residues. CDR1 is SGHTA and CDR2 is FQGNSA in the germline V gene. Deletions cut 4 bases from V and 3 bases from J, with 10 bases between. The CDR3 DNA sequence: TGTGCCAGCAGCTCCCGGACAGCCAATCAGCCCCAGCATTTT. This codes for CASSSRTANQPQHF.

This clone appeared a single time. The CDR3 is CASSLETGASSIQAFF. The CDR3 region has the DNA TGTGCCAGCAGCTTAGAGACAGGGGCGTCTTCAATTCAAGCTTTCTTT. V usage is TRBV7-8 and J usage is TRBJ1-1; 8 positions match TRBD1. Losses at the gene ends were 1 base for V and 9 bases for J; bases not matched to a gene: 13. The CDR3 is 16 amino acids. Germline V gene lookup returns CDR1 SGHVS and CDR2 FQNEAQ.

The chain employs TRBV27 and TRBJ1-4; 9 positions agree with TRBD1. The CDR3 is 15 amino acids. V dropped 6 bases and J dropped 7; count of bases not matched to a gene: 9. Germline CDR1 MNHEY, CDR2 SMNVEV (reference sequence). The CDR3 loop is CASRSTQGAREKLFF. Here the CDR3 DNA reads TGTGCCAGCAGATCTACACAGGGGGCGCGTGAAAAACTGTTTTTT. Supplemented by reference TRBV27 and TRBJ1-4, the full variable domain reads EAQVTQNPRYLITVTGKKLTVTCSQNMNHEYMSWYRQDPGLGLRQIYYSMNVEVTDKGDVPEGYKVSRKEKRNFPLILESPSPNQTSLYFCASRSTQGAREKLFFGSGTQLSVL.

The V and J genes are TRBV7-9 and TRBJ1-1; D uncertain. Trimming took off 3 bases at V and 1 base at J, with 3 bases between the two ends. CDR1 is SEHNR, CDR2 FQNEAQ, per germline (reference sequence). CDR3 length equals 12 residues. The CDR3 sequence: CASSFRNTEAFF. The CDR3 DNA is TGTGCCAGCAGCTTTAGGAACACTGAAGCTTTCTTT. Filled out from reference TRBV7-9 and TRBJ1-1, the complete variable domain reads DTGVSQNPRHKITKRGQNVTFRCDPISEHNRLYWYRQTLGQGPEFLTYFQNEAQLEKSRLLSDRFSAERPKGSFSTLEIQRTEQGDSAMYLCASSFRNTEAFFGQGTRLTVV.

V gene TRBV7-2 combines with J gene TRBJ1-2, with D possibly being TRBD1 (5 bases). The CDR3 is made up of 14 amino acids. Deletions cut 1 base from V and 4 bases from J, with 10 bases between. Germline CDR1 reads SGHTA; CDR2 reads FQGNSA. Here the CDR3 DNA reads TGTGCCAGCAGCTTAGATCCAGGGCCCTATGGCTACACCTTC. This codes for CASSLDPGPYGYTF.

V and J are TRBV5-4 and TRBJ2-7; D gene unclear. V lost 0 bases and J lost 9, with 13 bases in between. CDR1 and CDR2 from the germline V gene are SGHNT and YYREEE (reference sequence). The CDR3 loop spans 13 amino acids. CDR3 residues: CASSLGLAEGQYF. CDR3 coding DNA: TGTGCCAGCAGCTTGGGACTGGCTGAAGGGCAGTACTTC.

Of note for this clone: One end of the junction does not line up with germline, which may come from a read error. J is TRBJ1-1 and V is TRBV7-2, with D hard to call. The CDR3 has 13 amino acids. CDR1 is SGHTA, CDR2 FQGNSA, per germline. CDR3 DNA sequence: TGTGCCAGCAGCTTTAGCGGGAACAATGAAGCTTTCTTT. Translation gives CASSFSGNNEAFF.

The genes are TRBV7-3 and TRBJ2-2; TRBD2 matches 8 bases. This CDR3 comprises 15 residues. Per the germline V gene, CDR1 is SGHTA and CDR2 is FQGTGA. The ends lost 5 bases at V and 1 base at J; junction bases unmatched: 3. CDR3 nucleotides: TGTGCCAGCAGCCTTAGCGGGGTGAACACCGGGGAGCTGTTTTTT. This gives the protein CASSLSGVNTGELFF. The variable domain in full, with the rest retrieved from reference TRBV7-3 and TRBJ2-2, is GAGVSQTPSNKVTEKGKYVELRCDPISGHTALYWYRQSLGQGPEFLIYFQGTGAADDSGLPNDRFFAVRPEGSVSTLKIQRTERGDSAVYLCASSLSGVNTGELFFGEGSRLTVL.